This T cell receptor beta chain stems from a study of T-cell reconstitution after alpha-beta-depleted transplantation in children. Unique molecular identifiers were used in preparing the TCRbeta library. TCRdb called the PCR reads again in MiXCR, with one record for every CDR3 protein. The sample contains over 450,000 distinct CDR3 sequences, about 10% of which appear only once. This clonotype was counted at least ten times. Trimming removed 5 bases at V and 2 bases at J, with 10 bases between. Germline CDR1 is SGHTA and CDR2 is FQGNSA. This CDR3 is built from 13 residues. The receptor was isolated from a child aged 2-9 years with inherited bone marrow failure, due to receive a stem cell transplant. V gene TRBV7-2 combines with J gene TRBJ2-7; possible D gene TRBD1, 5 bases. Here the sequenced sample was PBMCs, taken before TCRalphabeta/CD19-depleted stem cell transplant. CDR3 nucleotides: TGTGCCAGCAGCGCCAGGGTGGCCTACGAGCAGTACTTC. Its translation: CASSARVAYEQYF.